These T cell receptor beta chains were read from a single sample in a study of blood T cells in healthy people across ages. TCRdb ran MiXCR on the 5' RACE reads and lists one entry per CDR3 protein. The table lists about 640,000 distinct CDR3 sequences, under 65% of them singletons. Sequencing was performed on blood. Receptor source: a man in his sixties in good health. CDR3s include the opening cysteine and the closing phenylalanine or tryptophan. The D gene is left open where the match is weak. Size is omitted from some rows. Given values are once, few, many or a class for expanded clones.

abundance,j_gene,v_gene,d_gene,CDR3aa,CDR3nt
many,TRBJ2-1,TRBV5-1,.,CASSLVTGSYNEQFF,TGCGCCAGCAGCTTGGTGACAGGCTCCTACAATGAGCAGTTCTTC
few,TRBJ2-7,TRBV20-1,TRBD2,CSAPRSQGGYEQYF,TGCAGTGCCCCCCGGAGTCAGGGAGGGTACGAGCAGTACTTC
.,TRBJ1-2,TRBV29-1,.,CSVSRGAGGYTF,TGCAGCGTTTCGCGAGGCGCAGGTGGCTACACCTTC
many,TRBJ2-1,TRBV6-6,.,CASSYSRGNNEQFF,TGTGCCAGCAGTTACTCGAGGGGGAACAATGAGCAGTTCTTC
few,TRBJ1-2,TRBV27,TRBD1,CASTRTADRGFRNYGYTF,TGTGCCAGCACCCGGACCGCGGACAGGGGTTTTAGAAACTATGGCTACACCTTC
.,TRBJ2-1,TRBV3-1,.,CASSQSSGHEQFF,TGTGCCAGCAGCCAATCATCGGGACATGAGCAGTTCTTC
few,TRBJ2-1,TRBV5-1,.,CASSLLGFPHNEQFF,TGCGCCAGCAGCCTTTTGGGGTTCCCTCACAATGAGCAGTTCTTC
once,TRBJ1-5,TRBV20-1,.,CSARDGRISNQPQHF,TGCAGTGCTAGAGATGGCAGGATAAGCAATCAGCCCCAGCATTTT
.,TRBJ2-1,TRBV29-1,.,CSVEDRVAIETQFF,TGCAGCGTTGAAGATCGGGTGGCGATTGAGACCCAGTTCTTC
.,TRBJ2-3,TRBV12-3/TRBV12-4,.,CASKWTRGMADMQYF,TGTGCCAGCAAATGGACCAGAGGCATGGCAGATATGCAATATTTT
few,TRBJ2-3,TRBV20-1,.,CSVWRDTNTDTQYF,TGCAGTGTGTGGCGGGACACAAACACAGATACGCAGTATTTT
many,TRBJ2-7,TRBV20-1,TRBD1,CSARVGTGVGEQYF,TGCAGTGCTAGAGTCGGGACAGGGGTAGGGGAGCAGTACTTC
.,TRBJ2-1,TRBV20-1,.,CSARGPGIWNEQFF,TGCAGTGCTAGAGGCCCAGGGATATGGAATGAGCAGTTCTTC
few,TRBJ2-1,TRBV7-2,.,CASSTILGNNEQFF,TGTGCCAGCAGCACCATACTAGGGAACAATGAGCAGTTCTTC
.,TRBJ1-6,TRBV20-1,.,CSATNTGASSYNSPLHF,TGCAGTGCTACGAACACGGGCGCGAGCTCCTATAATTCACCCCTCCACTTT
.,TRBJ2-3,TRBV4-1,TRBD2,CASSQRAGGGFTDTQYF,TGCGCCAGCAGCCAGAGAGCGGGGGGCGGATTCACAGATACGCAGTATTTT
once,TRBJ2-3,TRBV27,TRBD2,CASSLGRGGRGTQYF,TGTGCCAGCAGTTTGGGGCGGGGGGGCCGAGGTACGCAGTATTTT